This TCR beta chain was recorded in a study of T cells in women clearing cervical HPV infection. The wider study: Case blood was drawn when the lesion was first found; control blood after infection became undetectable. General study findings and limits: Unknown T-cell numbers per sample may underlie the richness differences. CIN3+ cases had significantly higher TCR richness than controls; evenness did not differ.

The table came from immunoSEQ multiplex PCR; TCRdb's copy has only in-frame clones and leaves some out. The ten most abundant clones cover 6% to 9% of a sample with about 14,000 clones. All participants had a single incident cervical HPV16 infection, and prevalent HPV16 infections were excluded. About this clone: Its antigen remains unknown. The read is 3 residues too short to cover the CDR3 end, so that end is filled in from the germline J gene.

This CDR3 contains 16 residues. CDR1 is KGHSH and CDR2 is LQKENI in the germline V gene. Trimming took off 6 bases at V and 0 bases at J, with 15 bases between the two ends. The sequence was obtained from a woman between 18 and 75 years old with a cervical HPV16 infection that either progressed to CIN3+ or cleared (not recorded which). This chain connects TRBV18 to TRBJ1-5; no clear D. Sequencing was performed on blood buffy coat. The sequenced CDR3 bases are TGTGCCAGCTCGGAAAATCGGGTTGCTAGCAATCAGCCC. This gives the protein CASSENRVASNQP. The CDR3, in full, reads CASSENRVASNQPQHF.